These 2 T cell receptor beta chains were sequenced from one sample in a study of blood T cell repertoires in COVID-19. Measured with immunoSEQ multiplex PCR; TCRdb has only the in-frame clones, and not every one. The sample holds some 200,000 clones, roughly 80% seen once. Sequencing was carried out using peripheral blood. The source is a woman aged 60-75 years with acute or convalescent COVID-19.

The CDR3 protein is CASSSTGELFF. In DNA form, the CDR3 reads TGTGCCAGCAGCTCGACCGGGGAGCTGTTTTTT. The chain couples TRBV7-9 to TRBJ2-2; D not certain. Germline CDR1 is SEHNR and CDR2 is FQNEAQ (reference sequence). Trimming took 4 bases from V and 5 from J, leaving 2 bases between them. This CDR3 is built from 11 residues.

The rearrangement uses TRBV4-2 and TRBJ2-5, with TRBD2 matching 7 bases. V was pared by 1 base and J by 1 base, with 6 bases of the junction left unmatched. This CDR3 is 16 amino acids long. Germline lookup yields CDR1 LGHNA and CDR2 YNFKEQ. The CDR3 nucleotides are TGTGCCAGCAGCCAAGTTCCGCGGGGGAGCCAAGAGACCCAGTACTTC. Amino acid sequence: CASSQVPRGSQETQYF.